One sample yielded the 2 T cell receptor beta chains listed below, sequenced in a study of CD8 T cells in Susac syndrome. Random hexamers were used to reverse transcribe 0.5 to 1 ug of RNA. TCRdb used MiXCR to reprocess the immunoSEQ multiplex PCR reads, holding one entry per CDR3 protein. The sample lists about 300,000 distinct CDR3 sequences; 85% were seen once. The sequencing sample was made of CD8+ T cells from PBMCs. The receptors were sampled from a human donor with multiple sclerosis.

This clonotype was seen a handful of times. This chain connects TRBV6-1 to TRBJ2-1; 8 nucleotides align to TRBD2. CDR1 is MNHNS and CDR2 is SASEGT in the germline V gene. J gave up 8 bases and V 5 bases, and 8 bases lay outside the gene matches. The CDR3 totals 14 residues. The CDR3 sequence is CASSYTGGYDEQFF. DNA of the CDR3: TGTGCCAGCAGTTACACGGGAGGGTATGATGAGCAGTTCTTC.

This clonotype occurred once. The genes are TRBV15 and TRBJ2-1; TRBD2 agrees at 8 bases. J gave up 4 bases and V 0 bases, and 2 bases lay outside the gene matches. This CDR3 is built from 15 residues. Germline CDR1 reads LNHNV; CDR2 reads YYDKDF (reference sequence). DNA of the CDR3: TGTGCCACCAGCAGAGACGGGAGGGGGTACAATGAGCAGTTCTTC. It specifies CATSRDGRGYNEQFF.